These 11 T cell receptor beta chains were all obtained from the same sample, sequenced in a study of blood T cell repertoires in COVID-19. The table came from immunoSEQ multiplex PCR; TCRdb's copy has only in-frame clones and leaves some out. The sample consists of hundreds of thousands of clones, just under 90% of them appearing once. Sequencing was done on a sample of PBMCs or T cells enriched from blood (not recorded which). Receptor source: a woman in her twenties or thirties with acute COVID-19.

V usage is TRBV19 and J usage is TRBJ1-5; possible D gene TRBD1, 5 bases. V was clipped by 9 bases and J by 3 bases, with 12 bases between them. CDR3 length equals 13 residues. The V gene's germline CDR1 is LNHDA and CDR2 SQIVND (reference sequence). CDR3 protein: CASHDSPNQPQHF. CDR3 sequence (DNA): TGTGCCAGCCATGACAGCCCCAATCAGCCCCAGCATTTT. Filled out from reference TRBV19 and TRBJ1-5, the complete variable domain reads DGGITQSPKYLFRKEGQNVTLSCEQNLNHDAMYWYRQDPGQGLRLIYYSQIVNDFQKGDIAEGYSVSREKKESFPLTVTSAQKNPTAFYLCASHDSPNQPQHFGDGTRLSIL.

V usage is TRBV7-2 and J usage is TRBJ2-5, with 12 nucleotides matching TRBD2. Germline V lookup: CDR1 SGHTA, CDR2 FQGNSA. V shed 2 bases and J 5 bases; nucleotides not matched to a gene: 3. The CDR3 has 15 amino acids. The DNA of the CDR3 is TGTGCCAGCAGCTTACTAGCGGGGGGGCAGGAGACCCAGTACTTC. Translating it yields CASSLLAGGQETQYF. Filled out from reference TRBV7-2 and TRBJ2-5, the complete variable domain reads GAGVSQSPSNKVTEKGKDVELRCDPISGHTALYWYRQSLGQGLEFLIYFQGNSAPDKSGLPSDRFSAERTGGSVSTLTIQRTQQEDSAVYLCASSLLAGGQETQYFGPGTRLLVL.

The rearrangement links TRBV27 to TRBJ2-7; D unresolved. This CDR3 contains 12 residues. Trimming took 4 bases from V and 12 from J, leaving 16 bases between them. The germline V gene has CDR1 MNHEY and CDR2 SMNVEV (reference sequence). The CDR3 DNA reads TGTGCCAGCAGTTCGCTCCGTTTAGAGTGGTACTTC. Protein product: CASSSLRLEWYF.

DNA for the CDR3: TGCAGCGTGACCCCTAGGACAGGGAACACCGGGGAGCTGTTTTTT. This translates into CSVTPRTGNTGELFF. The chain links TRBV29-1 to TRBJ2-2; 7 bases are shared with TRBD1. The trim removed 6 bases at V and 1 base at J, leaving 8 bases unmatched. This CDR3 is 15 amino acids long. CDR1 and CDR2 from the germline V gene are SQVTM and ANQGSEA.

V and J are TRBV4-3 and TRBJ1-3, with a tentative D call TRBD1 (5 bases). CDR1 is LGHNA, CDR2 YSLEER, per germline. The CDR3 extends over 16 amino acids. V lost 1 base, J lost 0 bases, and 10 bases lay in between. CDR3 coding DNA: TGCGCCAGCAGCCAAGCCGGGGGTTACTCTGGAAACACCATATATTTT. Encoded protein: CASSQAGGYSGNTIYF.

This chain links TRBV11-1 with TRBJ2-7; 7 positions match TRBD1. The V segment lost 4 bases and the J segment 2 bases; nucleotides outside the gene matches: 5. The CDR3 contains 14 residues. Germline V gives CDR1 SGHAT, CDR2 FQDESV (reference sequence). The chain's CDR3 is CASSSRQGTYEQYF. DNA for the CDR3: TGTGCCAGCAGCTCGCGACAGGGCACCTACGAGCAGTACTTC.

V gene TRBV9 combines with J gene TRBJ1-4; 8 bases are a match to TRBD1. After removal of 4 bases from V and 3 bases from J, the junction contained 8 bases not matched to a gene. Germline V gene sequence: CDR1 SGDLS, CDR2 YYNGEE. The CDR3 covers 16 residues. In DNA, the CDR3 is TGTGCCAGCAGCCCGCGGACAGGGCGGCCTAATGAAAAACTGTTTTTT. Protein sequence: CASSPRTGRPNEKLFF.

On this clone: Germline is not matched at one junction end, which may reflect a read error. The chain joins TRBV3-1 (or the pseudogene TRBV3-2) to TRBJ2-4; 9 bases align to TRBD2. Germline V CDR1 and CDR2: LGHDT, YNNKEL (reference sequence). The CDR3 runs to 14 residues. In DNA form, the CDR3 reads TGTGCCCGCAGCCGGGGCGGGGGGGCGGACATTCAGTACTTC. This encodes CARSRGGGADIQYF.

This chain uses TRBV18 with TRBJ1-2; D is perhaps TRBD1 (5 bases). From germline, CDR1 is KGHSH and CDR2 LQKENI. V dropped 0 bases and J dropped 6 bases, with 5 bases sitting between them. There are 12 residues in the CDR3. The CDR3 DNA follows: TGTGCCAGCTCACCACCCAGGGATGGCTACACCTTC. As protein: CASSPPRDGYTF.

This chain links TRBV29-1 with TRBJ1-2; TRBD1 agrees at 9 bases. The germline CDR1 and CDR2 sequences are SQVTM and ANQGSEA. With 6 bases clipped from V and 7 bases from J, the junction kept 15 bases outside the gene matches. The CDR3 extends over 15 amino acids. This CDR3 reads CSVQPGTGTFRGYTF. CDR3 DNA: TGCAGCGTACAACCCGGGACAGGGACTTTTCGTGGCTACACCTTC.

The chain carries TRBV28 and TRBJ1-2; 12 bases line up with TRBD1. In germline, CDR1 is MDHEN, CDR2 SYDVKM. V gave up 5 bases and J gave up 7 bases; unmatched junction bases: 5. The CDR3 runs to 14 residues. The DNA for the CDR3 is TGTGCCAGCAGTCGGGGACAGGGGGCGACTGGCTACACCTTC. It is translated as CASSRGQGATGYTF.